Sequencing of this T cell receptor beta chain was carried out in a study of T cell changes during pregnancy in multiple sclerosis. The method was immunoSEQ multiplex PCR; TCRdb's version includes in-frame clones alone and lacks a portion of them. Altogether 100,000 to 140,000 clones are present, around 92% being singletons, with the ten largest covering 0.65% to 0.9%. CDR1 and CDR2 (germline): SGDLS, YYNGEE. CDR3 length: 14 residues. V was clipped by 3 bases and J by 3 bases, with 12 bases between them. This TCR was recovered from a female donor in good health, enrolled as a control in a pregnancy study. The sequenced sample was peripheral blood, obtained in the third trimester of pregnancy. This rearrangement joins TRBV9 to TRBJ1-1, with a tentative D call TRBD1 (5 bases). For the CDR3, the DNA is TGTGCCAGCAGCGCCCAGTGGGGGGACACTGAAGCTTTCTTT. Protein sequence: CASSAQWGDTEAFF.